The 2 T cell receptor beta chains presented below share a single source sample, sequenced in a study of T cell responses to AZD1222 COVID-19 vaccine. This table comes from immunoSEQ multiplex PCR, and its TCRdb copy is limited to in-frame clones, with some not included. There are about 130,000 clones in the sample; about nine tenths occur only once, and about 9.9% lies in the top ten. Sample: peripheral blood, taken 28 days after the second AZD1222 dose. These TCRs come from an adult who received the AZD1222 COVID-19 vaccine.

The chain couples TRBV18 to TRBJ2-5; TRBD2 aligns across 10 bases. There are 15 residues in the CDR3. Germline lookup yields CDR1 KGHSH and CDR2 LQKENI. V was clipped by 3 bases and J by 0 bases; unmatched bases: 1. CDR3: CASSPLAGDQETQYF. As DNA, the CDR3 is TGTGCCAGCTCACCGCTAGCGGGAGACCAAGAGACCCAGTACTTC.

V gene TRBV9 combines with J gene TRBJ1-1; TRBD1 matches at 9 bases. The germline gives CDR1 SGDLS, CDR2 YYNGEE. The CDR3 length is 14 residues. Trimming removed 2 bases from V and 10 bases from J; junction bases left unmatched: 9. The CDR3 DNA is TGTGCCAGCAGCGTTGGGGACAGGGTCGATCGAGCTTTCTTT. This translates into CASSVGDRVDRAFF.